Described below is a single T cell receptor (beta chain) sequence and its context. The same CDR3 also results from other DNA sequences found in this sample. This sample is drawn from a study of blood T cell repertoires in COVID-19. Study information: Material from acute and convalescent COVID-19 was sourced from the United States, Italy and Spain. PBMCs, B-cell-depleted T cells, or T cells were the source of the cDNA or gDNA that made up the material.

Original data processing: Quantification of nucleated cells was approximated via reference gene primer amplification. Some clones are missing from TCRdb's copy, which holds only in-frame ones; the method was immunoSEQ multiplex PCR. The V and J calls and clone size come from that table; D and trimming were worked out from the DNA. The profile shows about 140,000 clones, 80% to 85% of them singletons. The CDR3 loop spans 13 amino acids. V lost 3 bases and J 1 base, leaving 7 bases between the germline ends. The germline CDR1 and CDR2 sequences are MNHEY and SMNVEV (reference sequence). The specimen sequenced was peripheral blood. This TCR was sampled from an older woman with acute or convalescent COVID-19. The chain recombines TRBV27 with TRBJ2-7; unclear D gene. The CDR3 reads CASSLAVSYEQYF. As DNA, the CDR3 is TGTGCCAGCAGTTTGGCGGTTTCCTACGAGCAGTACTTC.